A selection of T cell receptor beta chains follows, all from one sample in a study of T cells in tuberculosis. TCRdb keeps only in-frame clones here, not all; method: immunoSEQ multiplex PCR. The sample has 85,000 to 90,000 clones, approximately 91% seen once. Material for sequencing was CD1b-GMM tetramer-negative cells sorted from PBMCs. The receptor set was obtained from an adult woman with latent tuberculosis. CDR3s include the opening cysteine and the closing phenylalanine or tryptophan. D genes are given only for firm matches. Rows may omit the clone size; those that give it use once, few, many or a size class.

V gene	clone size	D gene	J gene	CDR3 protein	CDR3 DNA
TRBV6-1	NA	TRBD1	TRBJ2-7	CAITLRDSNYEQYF	TGTGCCATCACGCTCCGGGACAGCAACTACGAGCAGTACTTC
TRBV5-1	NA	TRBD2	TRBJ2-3	CASSAGGQWGTDTQYF	TGCGCCAGCAGCGCGGGGGGGCAGTGGGGCACAGATACGCAGTATTTT
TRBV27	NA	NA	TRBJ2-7	CASSLSGVDEQYF	TGTGCCAGCAGTTTATCAGGGGTGGACGAGCAGTACTTC
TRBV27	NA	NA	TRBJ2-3	CASSLAGTEGDTQYF	TGTGCCAGCAGTTTAGCCGGGACGGAGGGGGATACGCAGTATTTT
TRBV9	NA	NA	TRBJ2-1	CASSVDRSTREQFF	TGTGCCAGCAGCGTAGATCGCAGTACCCGTGAGCAGTTCTTC
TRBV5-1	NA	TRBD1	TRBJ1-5	CASSLLPSGQGDQPQHF	TGCGCCAGCAGCTTGTTGCCCTCGGGACAGGGAGATCAGCCCCAGCATTTT
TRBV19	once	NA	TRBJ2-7	CASSISGPQGKDEQYF	TGTGCCAGTAGTATTAGTGGTCCGCAGGGGAAGGACGAGCAGTACTTC
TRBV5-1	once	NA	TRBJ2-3	CASSPGAAGTQYF	TGCGCCAGCAGCCCAGGGGCGGCGGGTACGCAGTATTTT
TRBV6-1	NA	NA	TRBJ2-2	CASAPFQGNTGELFF	TGTGCCAGCGCCCCTTTCCAGGGAAACACCGGGGAGCTGTTTTTT
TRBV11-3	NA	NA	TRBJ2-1	CASSLGARSEQFF	TGTGCCAGCAGCTTAGGGGCCCGAAGTGAGCAGTTCTTC
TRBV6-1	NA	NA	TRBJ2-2	CASRKQGNTGELFF	TGTGCCAGCAGAAAACAGGGGAACACCGGGGAGCTGTTTTTT
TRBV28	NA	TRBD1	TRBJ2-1	CASSPGTGVYSYNEQFF	TGTGCCAGCAGTCCCGGGACAGGGGTTTACTCCTACAATGAGCAGTTCTTC
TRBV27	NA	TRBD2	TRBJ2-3	CASSFGLATTDTQYF	TGTGCCAGCAGTTTCGGACTAGCGACCACAGATACGCAGTATTTT
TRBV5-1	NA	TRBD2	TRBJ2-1	CASSHLTMGEGFNEQFF	TGCGCCAGCAGCCACCTGACCATGGGGGAGGGTTTCAATGAGCAGTTCTTC
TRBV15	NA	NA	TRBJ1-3	CATTFSGVLSGNTIYF	TGTGCCACCACTTTTTCAGGGGTCCTCTCTGGAAACACCATATATTTT
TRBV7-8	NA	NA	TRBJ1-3	CASSRNRVMPGNTIYF	TGTGCCAGCAGCCGTAACAGGGTAATGCCTGGAAACACCATATATTTT
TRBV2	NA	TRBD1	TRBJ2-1	CASSDQGQNQFF	TGTGCCAGCAGTGATCAGGGACAGAACCAGTTCTTC
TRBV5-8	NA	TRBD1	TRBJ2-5	CASSLGQGALVETQYF	TGTGCCAGCAGCTTGGGACAGGGGGCATTAGTGGAGACCCAGTACTTC
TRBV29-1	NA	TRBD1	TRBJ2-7	CSVGQGVSSYEQYF	TGCAGCGTGGGACAGGGGGTTAGCTCCTACGAGCAGTACTTC
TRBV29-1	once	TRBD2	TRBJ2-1	CSVVASGVNEQFF	TGCAGCGTTGTAGCTAGCGGGGTAAATGAGCAGTTCTTC
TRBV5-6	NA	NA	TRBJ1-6	CASSEGTSSPLHF	TGTGCCAGCAGCGAAGGAACTAGTTCACCCCTCCACTTT
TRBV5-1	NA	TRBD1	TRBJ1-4	CASSPGQATNEKLFF	TGCGCCAGCAGCCCCGGACAGGCAACTAATGAAAAACTGTTTTTT
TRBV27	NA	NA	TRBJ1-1	CASSKRLGGTEAFF	TGTGCCAGCAGCAAAAGGTTGGGGGGGACTGAAGCTTTCTTT
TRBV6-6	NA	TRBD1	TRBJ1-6	CASSLSRDSFNSPLHF	TGTGCCAGCAGTTTATCTCGGGACAGTTTCAATTCACCCCTCCACTTT
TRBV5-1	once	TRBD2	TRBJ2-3	CASSLDLAGSTDTQYF	TGCGCCAGCAGCTTGGATCTAGCGGGGAGCACAGATACGCAGTATTTT
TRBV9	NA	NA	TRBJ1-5	CASSVGENQPQHF	TGTGCCAGCAGCGTAGGGGAGAATCAGCCCCAGCATTTT
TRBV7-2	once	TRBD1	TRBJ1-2	CASSLFFRTGFGYTF	TGTGCCAGCAGCTTATTTTTCCGGACAGGGTTCGGCTACACCTTC
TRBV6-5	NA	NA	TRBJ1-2	CASSVRGGYGYTF	TGTGCCAGCTCGGTCAGGGGCGGGTATGGCTACACCTTC
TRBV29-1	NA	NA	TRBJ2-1	CSVGRGNEQFF	TGCAGCGTGGGGCGGGGTAATGAGCAGTTCTTC
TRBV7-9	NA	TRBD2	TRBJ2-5	CASSLAAGVLGETQYF	TGTGCCAGCAGCTTAGCGGCGGGGGTTTTGGGAGAGACCCAGTACTTC
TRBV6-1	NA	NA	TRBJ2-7	CASRPGRVDYEQYF	TGTGCCAGCAGACCGGGCAGGGTAGACTACGAGCAGTACTTC
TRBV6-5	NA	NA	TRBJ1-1	CASRPLQLMNTEAFF	TGTGCCAGCAGGCCCTTACAGCTCATGAACACTGAAGCTTTCTTT
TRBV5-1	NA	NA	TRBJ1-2	CASSLSLGANVDGYTF	TGCGCCAGCAGCTTATCGTTGGGGGCCAACGTCGACGGCTACACCTTC
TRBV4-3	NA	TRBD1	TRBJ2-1	CASSPRTGNNEQFF	TGCGCCAGCAGCCCACGGACAGGGAACAATGAGCAGTTCTTC
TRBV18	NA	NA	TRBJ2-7	CASSPRTGSSYEQYF	TGTGCCAGCTCACCGCGGACGGGGAGCTCCTACGAGCAGTACTTC
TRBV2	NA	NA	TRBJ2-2	CASRMTRPSFPNTGELFF	TGTGCCAGCAGAATGACTAGGCCCTCATTCCCGAACACCGGGGAGCTGTTTTTT
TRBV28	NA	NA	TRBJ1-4	CASSTGGTNEKLFF	TGTGCCAGCAGTACCGGAGGGACTAATGAAAAACTGTTTTTT
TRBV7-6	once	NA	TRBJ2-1	CASSLEVGDEQFF	TGTGCCAGCAGCTTGGAGGTTGGGGATGAGCAGTTCTTC
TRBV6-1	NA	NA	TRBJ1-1	CASSPGGGNEAFF	TGTGCCAGCAGTCCGGGGGGGGGAAATGAAGCTTTCTTT
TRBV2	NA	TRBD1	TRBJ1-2	CASSFTGTANYGYTF	TGTGCCAGCAGTTTTACCGGGACAGCTAACTATGGCTACACCTTC
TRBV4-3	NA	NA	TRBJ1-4	CASSQDNLDGGNEKLFF	TGCGCCAGCAGCCAAGATAACCTCGACGGCGGGAATGAAAAACTGTTTTTT
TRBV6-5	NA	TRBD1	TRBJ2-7	CASSQRDRGFEQYF	TGTGCCAGCAGTCAACGGGACAGGGGCTTCGAGCAGTACTTC
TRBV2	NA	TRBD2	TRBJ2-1	CASSEALRGTSGAHNEQFF	TGTGCCAGCAGTGAAGCGCTTCGGGGGACTAGCGGGGCCCACAATGAGCAGTTCTTC
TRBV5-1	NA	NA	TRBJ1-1	CASSFLQGNTEAFF	TGCGCCAGCAGCTTTCTGCAGGGTAACACTGAAGCTTTCTTT
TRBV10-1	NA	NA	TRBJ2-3	CASSEETRTQYF	TGCGCCAGCAGTGAAGAGACTAGGACGCAGTATTTT
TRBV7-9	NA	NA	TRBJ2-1	CASSLALREEQFF	TGTGCCAGCAGCTTAGCGTTAAGGGAGGAGCAGTTCTTC
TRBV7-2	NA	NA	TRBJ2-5	CASSPRLPTKETQYF	TGTGCCAGCAGCCCTAGACTACCCACCAAAGAGACCCAGTACTTC
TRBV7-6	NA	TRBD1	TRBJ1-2	CASSFGQGLNYGYTF	TGTGCCAGCAGCTTCGGACAGGGGTTAAACTATGGCTACACCTTC
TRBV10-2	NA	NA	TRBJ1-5	CASSESGGNQPQHF	TGCGCCAGCAGTGAGTCCGGGGGGAATCAGCCCCAGCATTTT
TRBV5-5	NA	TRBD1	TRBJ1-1	CASSWTGGEDTEAFF	TGTGCCAGCAGCTGGACAGGGGGGGAGGACACTGAAGCTTTCTTT
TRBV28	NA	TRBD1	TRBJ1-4	CASSWTGGEKLFF	TGTGCCAGCAGTTGGACAGGGGGCGAAAAACTGTTTTTT
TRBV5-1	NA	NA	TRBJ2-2	CASSLTDGELFF	TGCGCCAGCAGCTTGACTGACGGGGAGCTGTTTTTT
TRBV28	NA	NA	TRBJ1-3	CASNTGFRSGNTIYF	TGTGCCAGCAACACAGGTTTTCGGTCTGGAAACACCATATATTTT